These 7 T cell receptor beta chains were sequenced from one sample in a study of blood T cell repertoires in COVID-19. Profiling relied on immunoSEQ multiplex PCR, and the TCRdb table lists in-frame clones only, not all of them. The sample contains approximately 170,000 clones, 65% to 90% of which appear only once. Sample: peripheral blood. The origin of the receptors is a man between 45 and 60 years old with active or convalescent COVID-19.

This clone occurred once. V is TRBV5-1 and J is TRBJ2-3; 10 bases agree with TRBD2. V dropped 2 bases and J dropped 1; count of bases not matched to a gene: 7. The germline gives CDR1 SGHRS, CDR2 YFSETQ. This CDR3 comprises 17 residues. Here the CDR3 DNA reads TGCGCCAGCAGCTTAGTTCTAGCGGGAGTACGCACAGATACGCAGTATTTT. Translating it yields CASSLVLAGVRTDTQYF.

The CDR3 DNA reads as TGTGCCAGCAGCTTGGGGTCAGGGGAGTTGAGCACTGAAGCTTTCTTT. The encoded protein is CASSLGSGELSTEAFF. The chain combines TRBV5-4 with TRBJ1-1; D may be TRBD1 (6 bases). Germline V gene sequence: CDR1 SGHNT, CDR2 YYREEE (reference sequence). The V end lost 0 bases, the J end lost 4 bases, and 16 bases lay between the germline ends. This CDR3 is built from 16 residues.

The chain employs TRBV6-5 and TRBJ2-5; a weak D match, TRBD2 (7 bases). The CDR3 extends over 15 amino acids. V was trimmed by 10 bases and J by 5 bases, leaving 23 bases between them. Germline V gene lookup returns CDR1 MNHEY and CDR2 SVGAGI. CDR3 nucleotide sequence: TGTGCCACCAACAGGGCGGGTCCAGCGGGGGAGACCCAGTACTTC. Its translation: CATNRAGPAGETQYF.

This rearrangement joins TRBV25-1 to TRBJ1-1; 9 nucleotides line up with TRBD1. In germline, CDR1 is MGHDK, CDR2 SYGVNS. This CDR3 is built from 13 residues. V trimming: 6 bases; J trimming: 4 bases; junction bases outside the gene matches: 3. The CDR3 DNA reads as TGTGCCAGCAGCGGACAGGGGTTCACTGAAGCTTTCTTT. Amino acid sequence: CASSGQGFTEAFF.

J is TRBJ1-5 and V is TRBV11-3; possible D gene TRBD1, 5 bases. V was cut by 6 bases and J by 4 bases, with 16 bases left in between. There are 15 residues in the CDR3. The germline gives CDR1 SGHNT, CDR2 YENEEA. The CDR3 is CASRGTGTTNQPQHF. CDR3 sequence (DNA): TGTGCCAGCAGAGGTACCGGGACTACAAATCAGCCCCAGCATTTT.

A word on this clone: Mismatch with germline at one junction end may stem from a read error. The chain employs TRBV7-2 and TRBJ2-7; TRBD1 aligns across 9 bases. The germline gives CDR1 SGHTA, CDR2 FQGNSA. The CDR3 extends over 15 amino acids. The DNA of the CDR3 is TGTGCCAGCAGCATAGCCGGGACAGGGTTGTGGGAGCAGTACTTC. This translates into CASSIAGTGLWEQYF.

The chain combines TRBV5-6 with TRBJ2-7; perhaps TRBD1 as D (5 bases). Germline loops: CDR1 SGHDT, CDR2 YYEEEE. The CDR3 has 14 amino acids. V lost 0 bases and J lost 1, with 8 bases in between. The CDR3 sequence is CASSLAGKSYEQYF. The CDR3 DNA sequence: TGTGCCAGCAGCTTGGCAGGGAAATCCTACGAGCAGTACTTC.